Sequencing of this TCR beta chain was carried out in a study of beta chain features in type 1 diabetes. This clone appeared a few times. Its antigen remains unknown. Sequenced material consisted of expressed TCRB transcripts (all of the isolated RNA was reverse transcribed). Sequencing was performed with immunoSEQ multiplex PCR; in TCRdb, only in-frame clones are kept and a portion is missing. The table records 630,000 or so clones, 11% to 15% of them present only once. Sorting produced populations that all topped 98% purity. General study results and limits: Naive, central memory and regulatory TCRB repertoires appeared more similar among patients than healthy donors. There was a moderate but significant shortening of TCRB CDR3s in all four CD4+ subsets of Type 1 diabetes patients. A PCR bias possibly favoring shorter templates would apply equally to patients and controls.

Sequencing input: naive CD4+ T cells from blood. The source of this sequence is a young man with type 1 diabetes.

CDR3 coding DNA: TGCAGCGTTACGGGGTACAATGAGCAGTTCTTC. It encodes CSVTGYNEQFF. The chain carries TRBV29-1 and TRBJ2-1; a weak D match, TRBD2 (5 bases). The CDR3 is made up of 11 amino acids. With 5 bases removed from V and 4 bases from J, the gap between germline ends came to 6 bases. Germline lookup yields CDR1 SQVTM and CDR2 ANQGSEA.